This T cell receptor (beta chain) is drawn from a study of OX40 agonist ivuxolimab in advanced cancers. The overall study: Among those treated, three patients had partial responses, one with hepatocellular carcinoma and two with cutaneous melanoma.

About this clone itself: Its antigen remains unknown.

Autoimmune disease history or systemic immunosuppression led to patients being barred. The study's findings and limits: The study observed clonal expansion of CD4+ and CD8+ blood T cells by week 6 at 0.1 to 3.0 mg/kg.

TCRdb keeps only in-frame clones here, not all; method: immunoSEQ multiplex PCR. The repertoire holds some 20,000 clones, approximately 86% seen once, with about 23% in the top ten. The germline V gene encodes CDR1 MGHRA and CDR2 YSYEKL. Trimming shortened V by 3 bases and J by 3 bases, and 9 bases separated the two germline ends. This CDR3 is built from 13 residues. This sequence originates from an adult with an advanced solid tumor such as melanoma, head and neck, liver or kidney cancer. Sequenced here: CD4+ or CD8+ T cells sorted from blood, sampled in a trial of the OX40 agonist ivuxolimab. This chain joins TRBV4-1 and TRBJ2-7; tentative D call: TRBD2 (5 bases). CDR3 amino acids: CASSHVTSYEQYF. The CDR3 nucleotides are TGCGCCAGCAGCCACGTTACTAGCTACGAGCAGTACTTC.